Following are 32 T cell receptor beta chains from one sample sequenced in a study of OX40 agonist ivuxolimab in advanced cancers. Method: immunoSEQ multiplex PCR; TCRdb's copy keeps in-frame clones and lacks some. The repertoire holds about 79,000 clones, roughly 88% seen once, with over 3% in the top ten. The sequences come from CD4+ or CD8+ T cells sorted from blood, collected in a trial of the OX40 agonist ivuxolimab. All receptors derive from an adult with an advanced solid tumor such as melanoma, head and neck, liver or kidney cancer.

CDR3 residues: CSAILETQYF. In nucleotides, the CDR3 is TGCAGTGCCATATTAGAGACCCAGTACTTC. The V and J genes are TRBV20-1 and TRBJ2-5; D gene unclear. There are 10 residues in the CDR3. CDR1 and CDR2 (germline): DFQATT, SNEGSKA (reference sequence). V shed 6 bases and J shed 4 bases, with 6 bases lying between them.

The V and J genes are TRBV19 and TRBJ2-7; D tentatively fits TRBD1 or TRBD2 (5 bases each). CDR1 is LNHDA, CDR2 SQIVND, per germline (reference sequence). V lost 3 bases, J lost 6 bases, and 12 bases lay in between. This CDR3 is 13 amino acids long. CDR3 loop: CASSITSQGEQYF. CDR3 nucleotides: TGTGCCAGTAGTATTACTAGTCAGGGCGAGCAGTACTTC.

This clone has just a few counts. The chain employs TRBV27 and TRBJ2-1; possibly TRBD1 for D (6 bases). Trimming cost V 5 bases and J 1 base, with 9 bases left between them. Germline CDR1 MNHEY, CDR2 SMNVEV (reference sequence). The CDR3 covers 14 residues. The CDR3 DNA reads TGTGCCAGCAGTGTTACAGGGTCCTACAATGAGCAGTTCTTC. This encodes CASSVTGSYNEQFF.

The V gene is TRBV18, the J gene TRBJ1-1; D not resolved. V lost 0 bases and J 1 base, leaving 9 bases between the germline ends. The CDR3 is 15 amino acids. Germline V gives CDR1 KGHSH, CDR2 LQKENI. The CDR3 sequence is CASSPPLGRNTEAFF. CDR3 in DNA: TGTGCCAGCTCACCACCTTTAGGCAGGAACACTGAAGCTTTCTTT.

The chain combines TRBV2 with TRBJ2-3, with D possibly being TRBD1 (6 bases). V was clipped by 9 bases and J by 0 bases, with 10 bases between them. Germline V gene sequence: CDR1 SNHLY, CDR2 FYNNEI. This CDR3 has 13 residues. CDR3 protein: CAREDSSTDTQYF. DNA of the CDR3: TGTGCCAGAGAGGACAGTAGCACAGATACGCAGTATTTT.

This clone is a singleton in its sample. This sequence joins TRBV9 and TRBJ1-3, with no clear D. Trimming shortened V by 5 bases and J by 0 bases, and 3 bases separated the two germline ends. Germline CDR1 and CDR2: SGDLS and YYNGEE. The CDR3 contains 12 residues. The CDR3 sequence: CASSGSGNTIYF. The CDR3 region has the DNA TGTGCCAGCAGTGGCTCTGGAAACACCATATATTTT.

The sample holds a few counts of this clone. V and J are TRBV6-4 and TRBJ2-1, with 8 bases matching TRBD1. Germline CDR1 and CDR2: MRHNA and SNTAGT. The CDR3 is made up of 16 amino acids. V lost 0 bases and J lost 4; bases outside the gene matches: 5. The CDR3 DNA sequence: TGTGCCAGCAGTGACTCGGCAGGGGGCGGATACAATGAGCAGTTCTTC. It yields the protein CASSDSAGGGYNEQFF.

This clone was counted a single time. The V call is TRBV4-1, the J call TRBJ1-2, with a tentative D call TRBD1 (6 bases). The germline gives CDR1 MGHRA, CDR2 YSYEKL. The CDR3 totals 17 residues. The V end lost 0 bases, the J end lost 0 bases, and 14 bases lay between the germline ends. The DNA of the CDR3 is TGCGCCAGCAGCCAAGACCCTCGGGACAACTCTAACTATGGCTACACCTTC. Translating gives CASSQDPRDNSNYGYTF.

This clone was counted only a few times. The chain carries TRBV28 and TRBJ1-2; 7 bases fit TRBD1. There are 11 residues in the CDR3. In germline, CDR1 is MDHEN, CDR2 SYDVKM. V dropped 11 bases and J dropped 5; count of bases not matched to a gene: 5. This CDR3 reads CAAGQRYGYTF. The CDR3 nucleotides are TGTGCCGCGGGACAGCGATATGGCTACACCTTC.

The rearrangement joins TRBV11-2 to TRBJ1-3; D is unresolved. Looked up from germline, CDR1 is SGHAT and CDR2 is FQNNGV. This CDR3 is built from 13 residues. Trimming took 10 bases from V and 0 from J, leaving 10 bases between them. In DNA form, the CDR3 reads TGTGCCACAACCCGTGTCTCTGGAAACACCATATATTTT. It is translated as CATTRVSGNTIYF.

V and J are TRBV19 and TRBJ2-1, with D unclear. The CDR3 sequence is 14 residues long. The V end lost 6 bases, the J end lost 0 bases, and 9 bases lay between the germline ends. CDR1 LNHDA and CDR2 SQIVND come from the germline V gene (reference sequence). Here the CDR3 DNA reads TGTGCCAGTAGGGAAGAAGGCTCCTACAATGAGCAGTTCTTC. Translated, it gives CASREEGSYNEQFF.

The chain combines TRBV7-6 with TRBJ1-1; TRBD1 is a possible D gene (5 bases). The length of the CDR3 is 15 residues. Germline loops: CDR1 SGHVS, CDR2 FNYEAQ. Deletions cut 4 bases from V and 2 bases from J, with 14 bases between. The CDR3 region is CASSSTPQGNTEAFF. CDR3 sequence (DNA): TGTGCCAGCAGCTCCACGCCGCAGGGAAACACTGAAGCTTTCTTT.

The J gene is TRBJ2-1, the V gene TRBV5-4; D possibly corresponds to TRBD2 (6 bases). The V end was cut by 0 bases, the J end by 4 bases, with 8 bases between. Germline V gene data show CDR1 as SGHNT and CDR2 as YYREEE (reference sequence). The length of the CDR3 is 14 residues. CDR3 bases: TGTGCCAGCAGCTTGGGCGGGGTGTACAATGAGCAGTTCTTC. This codes for CASSLGGVYNEQFF. Full variable domain (missing parts from reference TRBV5-4 and TRBJ2-1): ETGVTQSPTHLIKTRGQQVTLRCSSQSGHNTVSWYQQALGQGPQFIFQYYREEENGRGNFPPRFSGLQFPNYSSELNVNALELDDSALYLCASSLGGVYNEQFFGPGTRLTVL.

The V gene is TRBV27, the J gene TRBJ1-1; possibly TRBD1 for D (6 bases). Trimming cost V 5 bases and J 2 bases, with 9 bases left between them. The CDR3 is made up of 13 amino acids. CDR1 is MNHEY and CDR2 is SMNVEV in the germline V gene (reference sequence). The CDR3: CASSIRGNTEAFF. CDR3 nucleotide sequence: TGTGCCAGCAGTATCAGGGGCAACACTGAAGCTTTCTTT.

This chain links TRBV9 with TRBJ2-1; TRBD2 matches at 7 bases. Germline CDR1 SGDLS, CDR2 YYNGEE. V was pared by 2 bases and J by 7 bases, with 3 bases of the junction left unmatched. This CDR3 contains 13 residues. In nucleotides, the CDR3 is TGTGCCAGCAGCGTCGGGACTATGAATGAGCAGTTCTTC. It codes for CASSVGTMNEQFF.

V usage is TRBV5-1 and J usage is TRBJ2-2; D might be TRBD2 (5 bases). This CDR3 is built from 14 residues. Germline V gives CDR1 SGHRS, CDR2 YFSETQ. The ends were cut back, 0 bases at V and 7 bases at J, with 10 bases in the middle. The CDR3: CASSLATADGELFF. The CDR3 DNA follows: TGCGCCAGCAGCTTGGCCACAGCGGACGGGGAGCTGTTTTTT.

The chain is built from TRBV12-5 and TRBJ1-1; D ambiguous. Trimming stripped 5 bases from V and 5 bases from J, with 18 bases between. Looked up from germline, CDR1 is LGHNT and CDR2 is FRNRAP. The CDR3 loop spans 15 amino acids. In DNA, the CDR3 is TGTGCTAGTGGTCTCTCCCTTAGGATTGGGACTGAAGCTTTCTTT. Translation: CASGLSLRIGTEAFF.

J is TRBJ2-5 and V is TRBV27, with TRBD2 matching over 8 bases. This CDR3 is 15 amino acids long. V lost 2 bases, J lost 5 bases, and 7 bases stayed unmatched. CDR1 is MNHEY and CDR2 is SMNVEV in the germline V gene (reference sequence). The CDR3 protein is CASSLSLSGTETQYF. CDR3 nucleotides: TGTGCCAGCAGTTTAAGTCTTAGCGGGACCGAGACCCAGTACTTC.

This chain joins TRBV2 and TRBJ2-7; D unresolved. Between the trimmed V and J ends, which lost 1 base and 1 base, there was a span of 5 bases. The CDR3 is 13 amino acids. Per the germline V gene, CDR1 is SNHLY and CDR2 is FYNNEI. DNA for the CDR3: TGTGCCAGCAGTGAAGAAAGGTCCTACGAGCAGTACTTC. It translates to CASSEERSYEQYF. The full variable domain, in which reference TRBV2 and TRBJ2-7 provide the parts outside the CDR3, is EPEVTQTPSHQVTQMGQEVILRCVPISNHLYFYWYRQILGQKVEFLVSFYNNEISEKSEIFDDQFSVERPDGSNFTLKIRSTKLEDSAMYFCASSEERSYEQYFGPGTRLTVT.

This clone has just one count. The chain links TRBV5-1 to TRBJ2-2; D may be TRBD1 or TRBD2 (5 bases each). The CDR3 sequence is 16 residues long. Germline CDR1 and CDR2: SGHRS and YFSETQ. The V end lost 4 bases, the J end lost 0 bases, and 13 bases lay between the germline ends. Written as DNA, the CDR3 is TGCGCCAGCAGCATTGGGACCAGCGCGAACACCGGGGAGCTGTTTTTT. Amino acids: CASSIGTSANTGELFF. Supplemented by reference TRBV5-1 and TRBJ2-2, the full variable domain reads KAGVTQTPRYLIKTRGQQVTLSCSPISGHRSVSWYQQTPGQGLQFLFEYFSETQRNKGNFPGRFSGRQFSNSRSEMNVSTLELGDSALYLCASSIGTSANTGELFFGEGSRLTVL.

J is TRBJ1-5 and V is TRBV4-1; D possibly corresponds to TRBD1 (5 bases). This CDR3 has 17 residues. In germline, CDR1 is MGHRA, CDR2 YSYEKL. Trimming took off 3 bases at V and 3 bases at J, with 18 bases between the two ends. CDR3 DNA: TGCGCCAGCAGCCACACCCAACTCAGGACAAACAATCAGCCCCAGCATTTT. Translation: CASSHTQLRTNNQPQHF.

V is TRBV28 and J is TRBJ2-5, with D possibly called TRBD1 or TRBD2 (5 bases each). Gene TRBJ2-7 matches the end of the DNA better, so the J call may be wrong. There are 17 residues in the CDR3. The V gene's germline CDR1 is MDHEN and CDR2 SYDVKM. The CDR3 DNA is TGTGCCAGCAGTTTATGGCCCGGGACGGGGAGCTCCTACGAGCAGTACTTC. Its protein product is CASSLWPGTGSSYEQYF.

V gene TRBV5-1 combines with J gene TRBJ2-3; 8 bases map to TRBD1. There are 17 residues in the CDR3. The V gene end was trimmed by 4 bases and the J gene end by 6 bases; junction bases not matched to a gene: 16. Germline CDR1 and CDR2: SGHRS and YFSETQ. The CDR3 DNA is TGCGCCAGCAGCCTCAGGACAGGGACAGGCCAGAGTGATACGCAGTATTTT. Its translation is CASSLRTGTGQSDTQYF.

The chain links TRBV6-6 to TRBJ2-7, with 8 nucleotides matching TRBD1. From germline, CDR1 is MNHNY and CDR2 SVGAGI (reference sequence). This CDR3 is built from 13 residues. V dropped 3 bases and J dropped 5; count of bases not matched to a gene: 3. This CDR3 reads CASSYDRGNEQYF. The CDR3 DNA is TGTGCCAGCAGTTATGACAGGGGCAACGAGCAGTACTTC.

The J gene is TRBJ2-2, the V gene TRBV6-1, with TRBD1 matching over 7 bases. The CDR3 has 15 residues. The junction had 5 bases not matched to a gene; V was cut back by 4 bases and J by 3 bases. Germline assignment: CDR1 MNHNS and CDR2 SASEGT. Here the CDR3 reads CASSGDSGYTGELFF. CDR3 in DNA: TGTGCCAGCAGTGGGGACAGCGGATACACCGGGGAGCTGTTTTTT.

V is TRBV10-3 and J is TRBJ2-7; D tentatively reads TRBD1 or TRBD2 (5 bases each). The CDR3 contains 15 residues. CDR1 is ENHRY, CDR2 SYGVKD, per germline. The V end lost 2 bases, the J end lost 1 base, and 12 bases lay between the germline ends. The DNA of the CDR3 is TGTGCCATCAGTGAGGGGGGAGCCCTTTCCTACGAGCAGTACTTC. Its translation is CAISEGGALSYEQYF.

The V and J genes are TRBV15 and TRBJ2-3; the match to TRBD2 covers 8 bases. Germline CDR1 LNHNV, CDR2 YYDKDF (reference sequence). The CDR3 runs 17 residues. V was pared by 0 bases and J by 4 bases, with 9 bases of the junction left unmatched. The CDR3 protein is CATSRDLGAGGADTQYF. The CDR3 nucleotides are TGTGCCACCAGCAGAGATCTGGGGGCGGGAGGCGCAGATACGCAGTATTTT. The entire variable domain, with the rest obtained from reference TRBV15 and TRBJ2-3, is as follows: DAMVIQNPRYQVTQFGKPVTLSCSQTLNHNVMYWYQQKSSQAPKLLFHYYDKDFNNEADTPDNFQSRRPNTSFCFLDIRSPGLGDTAMYLCATSRDLGAGGADTQYFGPGTRLTVL.

This clone was observed a handful of times. The CDR3 sequence: CASSGAPGTGEQYF. The DNA for the CDR3 is TGTGCCAGCAGTGGGGCCCCCGGGACAGGGGAGCAGTACTTC. V is TRBV6-1 and J is TRBJ2-7; 9 bases map to TRBD1. V gave up 4 bases and J gave up 7 bases; unmatched junction bases: 8. The CDR3 consists of 14 residues. The germline V gene has CDR1 MNHNS and CDR2 SASEGT.

The chain has TRBV27 and TRBJ2-5; D may be TRBD1 (6 bases). The J call may be mistaken, given a closer DNA end match to TRBJ2-7. Germline CDR1 is MNHEY and CDR2 is SMNVEV (reference sequence). This CDR3 contains 13 residues. Here the CDR3 DNA reads TGTGCCAGCAGTTTTGAGGGGGCCTACGAGCAGTACTTC. Its translation: CASSFEGAYEQYF.

The chain uses TRBV2 and TRBJ2-3, with 9 bases matching TRBD2. The CDR3 totals 15 residues. Per germline, CDR1 SNHLY and CDR2 FYNNEI. The junction had 7 bases not matched to a gene; V was cut back by 8 bases and J by 1 base. CDR3 residues: CASARTSVGTDTQYF. CDR3 nucleotides: TGTGCCAGCGCCCGGACTAGCGTGGGCACAGATACGCAGTATTTT.

This chain links TRBV7-9 with TRBJ2-7, with 8 bases fitting TRBD2. Germline values: CDR1 SEHNR, CDR2 FQNEAQ (reference sequence). CDR3 length: 14 amino acids. The ends lost 6 bases at V and 4 bases at J; junction bases unmatched: 8. CDR3 DNA sequence: TGTGCCAGCAGTTCAAGCGGGAGCGGTTACGAGCAGTACTTC. Protein: CASSSSGSGYEQYF. The full variable domain, rest sourced from reference TRBV7-9 and TRBJ2-7, is DTGVSQNPRHKITKRGQNVTFRCDPISEHNRLYWYRQTLGQGPEFLTYFQNEAQLEKSRLLSDRFSAERPKGSFSTLEIQRTEQGDSAMYLCASSSSGSGYEQYFGPGTRLTVT.

The chain recombines TRBV15 with TRBJ2-7; D not resolved. Germline loops: CDR1 LNHNV, CDR2 YYDKDF (reference sequence). Trimming stripped 0 bases from V and 4 bases from J, with 4 bases between. The CDR3 extends over 12 amino acids. CDR3 in DNA: TGTGCCACCAGCAGAGACATGTACGAGCAGTACTTC. It encodes CATSRDMYEQYF.